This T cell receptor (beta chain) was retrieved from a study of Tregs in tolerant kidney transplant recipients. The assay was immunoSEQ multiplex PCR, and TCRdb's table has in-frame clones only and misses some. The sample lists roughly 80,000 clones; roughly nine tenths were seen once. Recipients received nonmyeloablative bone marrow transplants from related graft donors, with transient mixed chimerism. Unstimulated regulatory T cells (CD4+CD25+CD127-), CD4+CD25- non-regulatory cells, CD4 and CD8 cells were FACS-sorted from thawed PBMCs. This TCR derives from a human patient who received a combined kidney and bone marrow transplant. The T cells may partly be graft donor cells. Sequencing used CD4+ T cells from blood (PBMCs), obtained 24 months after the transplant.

Here the CDR3 reads CASSQEGTTNSLGAYEQYF. In nucleotides, the CDR3 is TGCGCCAGCAGCCAAGAAGGGACTACAAATTCTCTGGGGGCCTACGAGCAGTACTTC. The chain combines TRBV4-1 with TRBJ2-7; TRBD2 matches at 7 bases. V lost 0 bases and J lost 2; bases outside the gene matches: 16. CDR1 is MGHRA and CDR2 is YSYEKL in the germline V gene. This CDR3 is 19 amino acids long.